The 19 T cell receptor beta chains given below trace back to one sample, sequenced in a study of OX40 agonist ivuxolimab in advanced cancers. Method: immunoSEQ multiplex PCR; TCRdb's copy keeps in-frame clones and lacks some. The profile shows under 20,000 clones, about 76% of them singletons. The sequenced sample was CD4+ or CD8+ T cells sorted from blood, obtained in a trial of the OX40 agonist ivuxolimab. The receptors originated from an adult with an advanced solid tumor such as melanoma, head and neck, liver or kidney cancer.

CDR3 nucleotides: TGTGCCAGCGTACCCGGGACAGGGGACTACGAGCAGTACTTC. It yields the protein CASVPGTGDYEQYF. The V and J genes are TRBV6-5 and TRBJ2-7; 10 bases are shared with TRBD1. V lost 8 bases and J lost 3; bases outside the gene matches: 7. CDR1 is MNHEY, CDR2 SVGAGI, per germline. CDR3 size: 14 residues.

Only one count was recorded for this clone. This chain connects TRBV28 to TRBJ2-7; 9 bases map to TRBD1. CDR3 length: 14 residues. Per germline, CDR1 MDHEN and CDR2 SYDVKM. The ends lost 5 bases at V and 3 bases at J; junction bases unmatched: 5. Here the CDR3 DNA reads TGTGCCAGCAGTCCTCGACAGGGGGGCTACGAGCAGTACTTC. It yields the protein CASSPRQGGYEQYF.

This rearrangement joins TRBV7-2 to TRBJ2-3; no clear D. CDR1 and CDR2 (germline): SGHTA, FQGNSA. Between the trimmed V and J ends, which lost 2 bases and 6 bases, there was a span of 9 bases. This CDR3 is built from 13 residues. CDR3 coding DNA: TGTGCCAGCAGCTTATTGGGATCGGATACGCAGTATTTT. Its translation: CASSLLGSDTQYF.

V gene TRBV7-9 combines with J gene TRBJ2-5; 8 bases fit TRBD2. The CDR3 runs to 15 residues. Trimming removed 2 bases from V and 4 bases from J; junction bases left unmatched: 6. Germline-derived CDR1 and CDR2 are SEHNR and FQNEAQ (reference sequence). Here the CDR3 DNA reads TGTGCCAGCAGCTTAAGGGGACTAGAGGGAGAGACCCAGTACTTC. It yields the protein CASSLRGLEGETQYF.

The gene calls are TRBV2 and TRBJ2-7; 7 nucleotides match TRBD1. J was trimmed by 12 bases and V by 5 bases; bases with no gene match: 1. CDR1 and CDR2 (germline): SNHLY, FYNNEI. The CDR3 spans 9 residues. CDR3: CASSRQGYF. The CDR3 coding sequence is TGTGCCAGCAGTCGACAGGGGTACTTC.

DNA for the CDR3: TGTGCCAGCAGTTACCATAGACCCGGTGACACCGGGGAGCTGTTTTTT. Protein: CASSYHRPGDTGELFF. The rearrangement joins TRBV6-6 to TRBJ2-2; D unresolved. CDR1 is MNHNY, CDR2 SVGAGI, per germline (reference sequence). The CDR3 contains 16 residues. The V end was cut by 2 bases, the J end by 3 bases, with 13 bases between.

The rearrangement uses TRBV27 and TRBJ1-2; 10 bases line up with TRBD1. The V gene end was trimmed by 3 bases and the J gene end by 5 bases; junction bases not matched to a gene: 9. CDR3 length: 16 residues. Per germline, CDR1 MNHEY and CDR2 SMNVEV (reference sequence). The DNA for the CDR3 is TGTGCCAGCAGTTTGGTTGGGACAGGGGATAAGTATGGCTACACCTTC. It translates to CASSLVGTGDKYGYTF.

The chain combines TRBV25-1 with TRBJ2-7; the match to TRBD2 covers 7 bases. The J segment lost 6 bases and the V segment lost 4 bases, leaving 12 bases of the junction unmatched. Per the germline V gene, CDR1 is MGHDK and CDR2 is SYGVNS. The CDR3 extends over 15 amino acids. CDR3 DNA: TGTGCCAGCAGTGGGGGAGGGGCACCACGTCCCGAGCAGTACTTC. It specifies CASSGGGAPRPEQYF.

The chain carries TRBV7-2 and TRBJ1-5; 8 nucleotides align to TRBD1. With 3 bases clipped from V and 7 bases from J, the junction kept 5 bases outside the gene matches. CDR1 SGHTA and CDR2 FQGNSA come from the germline V gene. The CDR3 spans 14 residues. The DNA for the CDR3 is TGTGCCAGCAGCTTGGACAGGGAAGCCCAGCCCCAGCATTTT. This translates into CASSLDREAQPQHF.

This clone was detected a few times. The chain employs TRBV28 and TRBJ1-2, with D hard to call. V lost 5 bases to trimming and J lost 5 bases, with 21 bases between them. Germline CDR1 reads MDHEN; CDR2 reads SYDVKM. This CDR3 comprises 16 residues. The CDR3 loop is CASSLRAFPLLYGYTF. In nucleotides, the CDR3 is TGTGCCAGCAGTCTCCGGGCCTTTCCCCTCCTTTATGGCTACACCTTC.

The chain joins TRBV7-8 to TRBJ1-2; D perhaps matches TRBD1 (6 bases). CDR1 and CDR2 from the germline V gene are SGHVS and FQNEAQ. V was clipped by 2 bases and J by 4 bases, with 14 bases between them. CDR3 length: 15 residues. The CDR3 sequence: CASSLIGGDGYGYTF. In nucleotides, the CDR3 is TGTGCCAGCAGCTTAATAGGGGGAGACGGCTATGGCTACACCTTC.

The V and J genes are TRBV25-1 and TRBJ1-5; 9 nucleotides align to TRBD1. J lost 5 bases, V lost 5 bases, and 7 bases had no gene match. Per the germline V gene, CDR1 is MGHDK and CDR2 is SYGVNS. This CDR3 has 15 residues. CDR3 DNA sequence: TGTGCCAGCAGTCCACCCGGGACAGGGTATCAGCCCCAGCATTTT. Amino acid sequence: CASSPPGTGYQPQHF.

CDR3 in DNA: TGTGCCAGCAGTTTTGGGGGTGAAGCTTTCTTT. As protein: CASSFGGEAFF. The chain is built from TRBV6-6 and TRBJ1-1; tentative D call: TRBD1 (5 bases). The CDR3 covers 11 residues. Germline V CDR1 and CDR2: MNHNY, SVGAGI (reference sequence). With 4 bases removed from V and 7 bases from J, the gap between germline ends came to 7 bases.

V usage is TRBV11-2 and J usage is TRBJ2-7; the D gene is possibly TRBD2 (6 bases). V was shortened by 7 bases and J by 3 bases, with 19 bases between the two germline ends. The CDR3 covers 15 residues. Germline CDR1 is SGHAT and CDR2 is FQNNGV. The CDR3 nucleotides read TGTGCCAGCACCCATTTACAGGCGGGAATCTACGAGCAGTACTTC. Its translation is CASTHLQAGIYEQYF. Full variable domain (outside the CDR3, taken from reference TRBV11-2 and TRBJ2-7): EAGVAQSPRYKIIEKRQSVAFWCNPISGHATLYWYQQILGQGPKLLIQFQNNGVVDDSQLPKDRFSAERLKGVDSTLKIQPAKLEDSAVYLCASTHLQAGIYEQYFGPGTRLTVT.

V is TRBV7-9 and J is TRBJ2-1; 7 nucleotides align to TRBD2. The junction had 2 bases not matched to a gene; V was cut back by 8 bases and J by 7 bases. Germline-derived CDR1 and CDR2 are SEHNR and FQNEAQ (reference sequence). The CDR3 is 11 residues long. The CDR3 DNA sequence: TGTGCCAGCCGGGGGGTAAATGAGCAGTTCTTC. Translation gives CASRGVNEQFF.

This clone was recorded only once. The chain combines TRBV11-2 with TRBJ2-1; 13 bases align to TRBD2. Germline assignment: CDR1 SGHAT and CDR2 FQNNGV. The J segment lost 7 bases and the V segment lost 5 bases, leaving 11 bases of the junction unmatched. This CDR3 spans 17 amino acids. The CDR3 here is CASSTRTSGSSGNEQFF. For the CDR3, the DNA is TGTGCCAGCAGCACCCGGACTAGCGGGAGTTCGGGGAATGAGCAGTTCTTC. The full variable domain, its missing parts supplied by reference TRBV11-2 and TRBJ2-1, is EAGVAQSPRYKIIEKRQSVAFWCNPISGHATLYWYQQILGQGPKLLIQFQNNGVVDDSQLPKDRFSAERLKGVDSTLKIQPAKLEDSAVYLCASSTRTSGSSGNEQFFGPGTRLTVL.

This chain connects TRBV27 to TRBJ2-7; 11 bases align to TRBD2. After removal of 0 bases from V and 3 bases from J, the junction contained 1 base not matched to a gene. The CDR3 loop spans 15 amino acids. Germline V lookup: CDR1 MNHEY, CDR2 SMNVEV (reference sequence). The CDR3 coding sequence is TGTGCCAGCAGTTTATCTGGACTAGCGGGCTACGAGCAGTACTTC. It specifies CASSLSGLAGYEQYF.

This chain links TRBV4-3 with TRBJ2-1; TRBD2 might be the D (6 bases). With 4 bases removed from V and 7 bases from J, the gap between germline ends came to 20 bases. CDR1 is LGHNA, CDR2 YSLEER, per germline. The CDR3 has 16 residues. The CDR3 bases are TGCGCCAGCAGCCCCACTAGCCGGGAAATGTTGAATGAGCAGTTCTTC. Encoded protein: CASSPTSREMLNEQFF.

This chain connects TRBV7-9 to TRBJ1-6, with 8 bases fitting TRBD1. Per germline, CDR1 SEHNR and CDR2 FQNEAQ (reference sequence). V lost 5 bases to trimming and J lost 9 bases; unmatched junction nucleotides: 9. The CDR3 sequence is 15 residues long. In DNA form, the CDR3 reads TGTGCCAGCAGCAGCAGTCAGGGGGCAGGTTCACCCCTCCACTTT. Amino acid sequence: CASSSSQGAGSPLHF.